This T cell receptor (beta chain) is drawn from a study of glioma-infiltrating T cells after dendritic cell vaccination. Study-level information: Treatment, given 2003 to 2012, was autologous tumor lysate-pulsed dendritic cell vaccination.

The data were produced by immunoSEQ multiplex PCR, yet TCRdb's version contains in-frame clones alone and is incomplete. The data show roughly 100,000 clones, with nearly 90% seen just once and over 2.5% held by the top ten. V was trimmed by 9 bases and J by 0 bases, leaving 11 bases between them. Germline CDR1 and CDR2: MNHEY and SMNVEV (reference sequence). This CDR3 has 13 amino acids. Described time point: after dendritic cell vaccination, including at tumor progression/relapse. The chain is built from TRBV27 and TRBJ1-1, with D possibly TRBD1 on 6 matching bases. The sequence was collected from a human donor with glioblastoma. Sequencing was performed on blood, taken after dendritic cell vaccination. The CDR3 loop is CASGGAMNTEAFF. The CDR3 DNA reads TGTGCCAGTGGGGGGGCCATGAACACTGAAGCTTTCTTT.